This T cell receptor (beta chain) appears in the sequencing data of a study of shared clonotypes between healthy human individuals (dated by TCRdb to 2018 to 2021). Context from the whole study: The cohort included three men and a couple of women between 18 and 49 years of age. For each donor, three plates each were used for CD4 naive and CD4 memory, two plates were used for CD8 naive, and one plate was used for CD8 memory. To estimate repertoire size and how much clonotype sharing occurs between individuals, the study deeply sequenced the blood TCR repertoires of 4 to 6 healthy adults. Per donor, leukapheresis produced somewhere between about 0.94 and 8.9 billion PBMCs. To increase sequencing depth and limit assay-specific biases, TCR repertoire library preparation and sequencing were carried out by different laboratories using diverse techniques.

Healthy HIV-negative adults with no recently reported acute infections or vaccinations were included as donors. All donors were Caucasian adults living in Nashville, Tennessee, USA. CD4+ T cells were enriched by magnetic negative selection, after which naive cells were positively selected on CD45RA and the negative fraction was taken as the memory subset. After blood collection by leukapheresis, PBMCs were isolated using Ficoll-Histopaque density gradient centrifugation and then cryopreserved in the vapor phase of liquid nitrogen. Analytical flow cytometry was used to check the purity and quantity of every magnetically sorted T cell population. Genomic DNA was isolated from each sorted fraction and quantified by UV absorbance on a Nanodrop 2000c. Using the deep immunoSEQ assay, multiplex PCR amplified TCR CDR3 regions from genomic DNA. Extracted genomic DNA from each cell subset was distributed evenly across all wells of several immunoSEQ 96-well plates, and each plate was treated as a replicate. Each replicate PCR for sorted subsets received 200 ng genomic DNA, equal to roughly 30,000 T cell genomes. Purified libraries were quantified with a Qubit 3.0 fluorometer, sized on a Bioanalyzer 2100, and re-quantified with the KAPA Library Quantification kit. Each immunoSEQ 96-well plate was sequenced on its own single-read 150-cycle Illumina NextSeq 550 flow cell. From the authors' description of their analysis: Because the immunoSEQ output included only junctional sequences and no quality scores, the filtering could not be the same as the filtering used for full-length reads. To assign V/J genes and CDR3, sequences were annotated against IMGT germline references using PyIR, a Python wrapper for IgBLAST v1.9. Reads were removed for weak V/J assignments (E-value above 1e-6), missing CDR3, stop codons, out-of-frame junctions, or ambiguous translated residues. A V3J clonotype was defined by an identical inferred V gene, J gene, and CDR3 amino acid sequence. Percentage overlap between repertoires was calculated by dividing the number of shared unique clonotypes by the size of the smaller repertoire. Three approaches were used to assess repertoire richness: RTK rarefaction, the Chao1 estimator, and Recon v2.1 estimates of unobserved clonotypes. For all TCRbeta clonotypes obtained by the gDNA method from several donors, generation probabilities were computed with OLGA. Imported from immuneACCESS, the table was reduced by TCRdb to in-frame sequences with V and J called. These copies leave out some clones; in studies compared against another copy, an unresolved V gene accounts for under half, and the cause of the remainder is not known. V, J and clone size derive from that table, while D and trimming were established from the DNA sequence. In all, the sample holds approximately 1,500,000 clones, and about 96% of those were seen once. In total, the top ten clones hold roughly 1.2% of the sample.

This clone has a single count. Its antigen has not been determined. Base quality data are lacking; no much larger clone is found one base away. V is cut by 0 bases and J by 3 bases, and the space between the germline ends is 27 bases. CDR1 is given as SQVTM and CDR2 as ANQGSEA, both from the germline V gene. From cysteine to phenylalanine, the CDR3 is 19 amino acids long. Only CDR3 DNA remains: 57 bases, in frame from the first base. Broader findings and caveats from the paper: Sampling was limited to blood, and TCR repertoires in tissue likely differ from TCR repertoires in blood. The small number of donors limited the genetic and exposure-history diversity represented. Incomplete sequencing was indicated by rarefaction of sorted-subset datasets, despite the large sequencing depth. Larger estimated clonotype richness was generally found for naive subsets than for memory subsets. Compared with non-shared clonotypes, clonotypes shared by all four sorted-subset donors had higher generation probabilities. Pairwise subsampling indicated that sequencing depth was expected to affect the degree of clonotype sharing among donors. Sharing across a few donors was observed for around 5% of naive CD4, 3% to 3.5% of naive CD8, 2% to 2.5% of memory CD4, and about 0.4% of memory CD8 clonotypes.

The rearranged chain carries TRBV29-1 and TRBJ2-7, and perhaps TRBD1 as D gene, on 5 matching bases. This clonotype originated in a man aged 30 to 45 in good health. The sample was naive CD4+ T cells sorted from blood. The sample's cell subset or site label, decoded: CD45RA+ positively selected. The CDR3 amino acid sequence is: CSVEEMSRQGSISGYEQYF. Read as DNA, the sequence is TGCAGCGTTGAAGAAATGTCTCGGCAGGGTTCCATCAGTGGCTACGAGCAGTACTTC.